These 2 T cell receptor beta chains share one sample of origin, sequenced in a study of cytomegalovirus exposure and HLA in healthy donors. Sequencing was performed with immunoSEQ multiplex PCR; in TCRdb, only in-frame clones are kept and a portion is missing. The sample has 150,000 to 200,000 clones, around four fifths seen once. The source material was PBMCs. The receptors stem from a young man in good health and CMV-seropositive.

This chain uses TRBV9 with TRBJ1-5, with TRBD1 matching over 9 bases. The germline V gene encodes CDR1 SGDLS and CDR2 YYNGEE. This CDR3 has 15 amino acids. The ends lost 4 bases at V and 6 bases at J; junction bases unmatched: 8. Written as DNA, the CDR3 is TGTGCCAGCAGCCCAGACGGGACAGGGTCTCAGCCCCAGCATTTT. It encodes CASSPDGTGSQPQHF. Combining the CDR3 with reference TRBV9 and TRBJ1-5 gives the whole variable domain DSGVTQTPKHLITATGQRVTLRCSPRSGDLSVYWYQQSLDQGLQFLIQYYNGEERAKGNILERFSAQQFPDLHSELNLSSLELGDSALYFCASSPDGTGSQPQHFGDGTRLSIL.

The V call is TRBV7-9, the J call TRBJ1-4; tentatively, D is TRBD1 (5 bases). Germline CDR1 is SEHNR and CDR2 is FQNEAQ (reference sequence). CDR3 length equals 14 residues. V lost 2 bases and J 1 base, leaving 5 bases between the germline ends. This CDR3 is CASSLQGTNEKLFF. The CDR3 DNA reads as TGTGCCAGCAGCTTACAGGGAACTAATGAAAAACTGTTTTTT.